The 7 T cell receptor beta chains listed next were all sequenced from one sample in a study of cytomegalovirus exposure and HLA in healthy donors. PCR employed 60 Vbeta and 13 Jbeta primers. Assay used: immunoSEQ multiplex PCR; TCRdb lists only in-frame clones, some missing. This sample contains more than 95,000 clones. Sequenced: PBMCs. These receptors all stem from a man in his forties or fifties in good health and CMV-seronegative.

The chain employs TRBV7-2 and TRBJ2-2; D may be TRBD1 (6 bases). Germline loops: CDR1 SGHTA, CDR2 FQGNSA. The CDR3 length is 15 residues. The V end was cut by 5 bases, the J end by 3 bases, with 13 bases between. CDR3 region: CASSKWDNYTGELFF. The CDR3 bases are TGTGCCAGCAGCAAATGGGACAACTACACCGGGGAGCTGTTTTTT.

The gene calls are TRBV5-8 and TRBJ2-7; the match to TRBD1 covers 7 bases. Looked up from germline, CDR1 is SGHTS and CDR2 is YDEGEE. This CDR3 contains 14 residues. Trimming cost V 4 bases and J 4 bases; bases outside gene matches: 8. Here the CDR3 reads CASSTRTGAYEQYF. Written as DNA, the CDR3 is TGTGCCAGCAGCACCAGGACAGGAGCATACGAGCAGTACTTC.

DNA of the CDR3: TGTGCCAGCAGCTTAGTTCCTGGACTAGCTTCATCCGGGGAGCTGTTTTTT. Protein sequence: CASSLVPGLASSGELFF. The chain is built from TRBV7-2 and TRBJ2-2, with 8 bases lining up with TRBD2. This CDR3 contains 17 residues. Per germline, CDR1 SGHTA and CDR2 FQGNSA. The V segment lost 1 base and the J segment 6 bases; nucleotides outside the gene matches: 10.

The chain links TRBV9 to TRBJ2-3, with TRBD1 matching 10 bases. This CDR3 comprises 17 residues. Germline lookup yields CDR1 SGDLS and CDR2 YYNGEE. The V and J ends lost 4 bases and 2 bases, in that order; junction bases with no gene match: 10. This CDR3 is CASSSARTGGDTDTQYF. The DNA for the CDR3 is TGTGCCAGCAGCTCCGCCAGGACAGGGGGGGACACAGATACGCAGTATTTT.

This sequence joins TRBV11-3 and TRBJ2-4, with TRBD2 as a possible D gene (6 bases). The CDR3 is made up of 16 amino acids. With 5 bases removed from V and 0 bases from J, the gap between germline ends came to 14 bases. CDR1 is SGHNT and CDR2 is YENEEA in the germline V gene. CDR3 residues: CASSRESLIAKNIQYF. Here the CDR3 DNA reads TGTGCCAGCAGCCGGGAGTCCCTCATAGCCAAAAACATTCAGTACTTC.

This chain links TRBV7-9 with TRBJ2-5; TRBD2 agrees at 8 bases. CDR1 and CDR2 (germline): SEHNR, FQNEAQ (reference sequence). The V gene end was trimmed by 11 bases and the J gene end by 3 bases; junction bases not matched to a gene: 5. This CDR3 has 12 residues. CDR3 amino acids: CAGSGEEETQYF. The CDR3 coding sequence is TGTGCCGGTAGCGGGGAGGAAGAGACCCAGTACTTC.

The V gene is TRBV5-1, the J gene TRBJ2-5, with D perhaps TRBD1 (6 bases). The V gene lost 1 base and the J gene lost 1 base, with 8 bases spanning the gap. In germline, CDR1 is SGHRS, CDR2 YFSETQ. This CDR3 has 14 residues. CDR3 bases: TGCGCCAGCAGCTTGATGACAGGCCAAGAGACCCAGTACTTC. Translating gives CASSLMTGQETQYF.